This TCR beta chain is from a study of CD8 T cells in Susac syndrome. Germline V gene lookup returns CDR1 SQVTM and CDR2 ANQGSEA. The CDR3 has 12 residues. The ends were cut back, 2 bases at V and 3 bases at J, with 7 bases in the middle. Study results and limitations: CD4+ repertoires of Susac syndrome patients lacked detectable clonal expansion.

RNA amounts of roughly 0.45 to 1 ug underwent reverse transcription with random hexamers. With immunoSEQ multiplex PCR, TCR beta CDR3 was amplified across 54 Vbeta and 13 Jbeta. TCRdb re-derived calls from the immunoSEQ multiplex PCR reads in MiXCR, one entry per CDR3 protein. The sample includes about 150,000 distinct CDR3 sequences, 90% to 97% of them seen just once. Concerning this clonotype: The antigen is not known.

The rearrangement uses TRBV29-1 and TRBJ2-5; D not resolved. Sequenced sample: CD4+ T cells from PBMCs. This sequence was found in a human donor with Susac syndrome. The CDR3 DNA reads as TGCAGCGTTGAACGCCAGGAAGAGACCCAGTACTTC. Translating it yields CSVERQEETQYF.